The entry that follows covers one TCR beta chain sequence. The antigen is unknown. PCR amplification relied on 60 Vbeta primers (plus 13 Jbeta primers). This table comes from immunoSEQ multiplex PCR, and its TCRdb copy is limited to in-frame clones, with some not included. The sample holds more than 45,000 clones, 60% to 80% seen once. Germline V gene lookup returns CDR1 LGHNT and CDR2 FRNRAP. Trimming left V 5 bases short and J 6 bases short, with 16 bases between. This CDR3 contains 14 residues. This sample stems from a study of cytomegalovirus exposure and HLA in healthy donors. Among the donors, all were healthy bone marrow donors. Points from the study as a whole: Presence/absence analysis assumed near-uniform sequencing depth across donors.

The receptor was derived from a middle-aged woman in good health and CMV-seropositive. The chain is built from TRBV12-5 and TRBJ1-1; D remains ambiguous. Material for sequencing was PBMCs. CDR3 DNA: TGTGCTAGTGGTCTCTGGAGGTCGCGGGCTGAAGCTTTCTTT. Translation gives CASGLWRSRAEAFF.